Following are 14 T cell receptor beta chains from one sample sequenced in a study of cytomegalovirus exposure and HLA in healthy donors. The PCR ran on 60 Vbeta and 13 Jbeta primers. The protocol was immunoSEQ multiplex PCR, while the TCRdb copy is restricted to in-frame clones and leaves out a portion. The top ten hold under 15% of the sample, which has about 180,000 clones, 78% seen once. The sequenced sample consisted of PBMCs. The origin of the receptors is a woman in her forties or fifties in good health and CMV-seropositive.

This chain uses TRBV10-2 with TRBJ2-3; TRBD2 matches 8 bases. CDR1 WSHSY and CDR2 SAAADI come from the germline V gene. The ends lost 2 bases at V and 3 bases at J; junction bases unmatched: 4. This CDR3 region has 15 residues. CDR3 sequence: CASSELAGGTDTQYF. As DNA, the CDR3 is TGCGCCAGCAGTGAGCTGGCGGGGGGTACAGATACGCAGTATTTT.

This clone was observed a few times. This chain uses TRBV30 with TRBJ2-7, with TRBD1 matching 9 bases. CDR1 GTSNPN and CDR2 SVGIG come from the germline V gene (reference sequence). This CDR3 has 14 residues. The J segment lost 4 bases and the V segment lost 4 bases, leaving 8 bases of the junction unmatched. This CDR3 is CAWKLTGGPYEQYF. CDR3 nucleotides: TGTGCCTGGAAATTGACAGGGGGGCCTTACGAGCAGTACTTC.

The table lists this clone with a few counts. The chain is built from TRBV19 and TRBJ1-1; 8 nucleotides agree with TRBD1. Germline CDR1 reads LNHDA; CDR2 reads SQIVND (reference sequence). The ends lost 5 bases at V and 1 base at J; junction bases unmatched: 6. The CDR3 covers 15 residues. The CDR3 loop is CASSAMDRANTEAFF. For the CDR3, the DNA is TGTGCCAGTAGTGCTATGGACAGGGCGAACACTGAAGCTTTCTTT. Based on the CDR3 plus reference TRBV19 and TRBJ1-1, the full variable domain is DGGITQSPKYLFRKEGQNVTLSCEQNLNHDAMYWYRQDPGQGLRLIYYSQIVNDFQKGDIAEGYSVSREKKESFPLTVTSAQKNPTAFYLCASSAMDRANTEAFFGQGTRLTVV.

The rearrangement uses TRBV19 and TRBJ1-2; 8 positions agree with TRBD1. J lost 4 bases, V lost 7 bases, and 20 bases had no gene match. The CDR3 runs 18 residues. Germline V gene data show CDR1 as LNHDA and CDR2 as SQIVND (reference sequence). Written as DNA, the CDR3 is TGTGCCAGTACCCCTGTGGGTTTAGGACAGGGATCTCTCTATGGCTACACCTTC. Protein product: CASTPVGLGQGSLYGYTF.

This clone was counted a few times. The CDR3 protein is CASSLSPRVDYGYTF. The CDR3, as DNA: TGTGCCAGCAGTTTATCGCCCAGGGTGGACTATGGCTACACCTTC. The chain has TRBV27 and TRBJ1-2; maybe TRBD1 (5 bases). CDR1 and CDR2 (germline): MNHEY, SMNVEV (reference sequence). Trimming left V 0 bases short and J 3 bases short, with 11 bases between. There are 15 residues in the CDR3.

The rearrangement joins TRBV5-6 to TRBJ1-2; D gene uncertain. The germline V gene encodes CDR1 SGHDT and CDR2 YYEEEE. This CDR3 is 15 amino acids long. The V and J ends lost 0 bases and 6 bases respectively, with 15 bases between them. Here the CDR3 reads CASSLDPVGVNGYTF. DNA for the CDR3: TGTGCCAGCAGCTTGGATCCGGTCGGGGTTAATGGCTACACCTTC.

The chain combines TRBV27 with TRBJ2-5; D may be TRBD2 (5 bases). Trimming removed 0 bases at V and 0 bases at J, with 8 bases between. The CDR3 extends over 15 amino acids. CDR1 MNHEY and CDR2 SMNVEV come from the germline V gene (reference sequence). The DNA for the CDR3 is TGTGCCAGCAGTTTATCCACGGACTACCAAGAGACCCAGTACTTC. It encodes CASSLSTDYQETQYF.

This clone was seen a handful of times. This CDR3 is CACLRQGMYEQYF. The DNA for the CDR3 is TGTGCCTGCCTCCGACAGGGGATGTACGAGCAGTACTTC. V is TRBV30 and J is TRBJ2-7; TRBD1 matches at 8 bases. V was clipped by 6 bases and J by 4 bases; unmatched bases: 8. Germline loops: CDR1 GTSNPN, CDR2 SVGIG (reference sequence). The CDR3 length is 13 residues.

The chain has TRBV27 and TRBJ2-3; 9 bases agree with TRBD1. The CDR3 totals 15 residues. CDR1 and CDR2 (germline): MNHEY, SMNVEV (reference sequence). J lost 10 bases, V lost 5 bases, and 13 bases had no gene match. CDR3 region: CASSPYRGPGGAQYF. DNA for the CDR3: TGTGCCAGCAGTCCCTACAGGGGGCCAGGGGGTGCGCAGTATTTT.

J is TRBJ1-2 and V is TRBV9; D is undetermined. The CDR3 contains 13 residues. The ends were cut back, 6 bases at V and 5 bases at J, with 14 bases in the middle. Germline CDR1 reads SGDLS; CDR2 reads YYNGEE. CDR3 DNA: TGTGCCAGCAAAGGGCCGGAGGGATATGGCTACACCTTC. Residues: CASKGPEGYGYTF.

The chain recombines TRBV5-1 with TRBJ2-7; D might be TRBD2 (6 bases). CDR3 length equals 12 residues. Germline CDR1 SGHRS, CDR2 YFSETQ. Trimming took off 4 bases at V and 3 bases at J, with 8 bases between the two ends. In DNA, the CDR3 is TGCGCCAGCAGCCGGGGAGGCTACGAGCAGTACTTC. Translating gives CASSRGGYEQYF. The variable domain in full, completed from reference TRBV5-1 and TRBJ2-7, reads KAGVTQTPRYLIKTRGQQVTLSCSPISGHRSVSWYQQTPGQGLQFLFEYFSETQRNKGNFPGRFSGRQFSNSRSEMNVSTLELGDSALYLCASSRGGYEQYFGPGTRLTVT.

The chain employs TRBV10-3 and TRBJ2-7; possible D gene TRBD1, 5 bases. The CDR3 runs 12 residues. The germline V gene encodes CDR1 ENHRY and CDR2 SYGVKD. The V end lost 6 bases, the J end lost 3 bases, and 9 bases lay between the germline ends. The CDR3 sequence: CAIRDTLYEQYF. The DNA of the CDR3 is TGTGCCATCAGGGACACCCTCTACGAGCAGTACTTC.

The rearrangement links TRBV10-3 to TRBJ1-1; TRBD1 matches 9 bases. V lost 3 bases to trimming and J lost 5 bases; unmatched junction nucleotides: 4. This CDR3 spans 14 amino acids. Germline V gives CDR1 ENHRY, CDR2 SYGVKD. CDR3 DNA: TGTGCCATCAGTGATGGACAGGGGAGGACTGAAGCTTTCTTT. Its translation: CAISDGQGRTEAFF.

The CDR3 here is CASSIRLAETQYF. For the CDR3, the DNA is TGTGCCAGTAGTATACGACTAGCGGAGACCCAGTACTTC. The chain carries TRBV19 and TRBJ2-5; 8 bases fit TRBD2. The CDR3 spans 13 residues. The germline gives CDR1 LNHDA, CDR2 SQIVND (reference sequence). The junction had 1 base not matched to a gene; V was cut back by 2 bases and J by 5 bases. Full variable domain (rest looked up from reference TRBV19 and TRBJ2-5): DGGITQSPKYLFRKEGQNVTLSCEQNLNHDAMYWYRQDPGQGLRLIYYSQIVNDFQKGDIAEGYSVSREKKESFPLTVTSAQKNPTAFYLCASSIRLAETQYFGPGTRLLVL.